The rows below give T cell receptor beta chains drawn from one sample of a study of cytomegalovirus exposure and HLA in healthy donors. Some clones are missing from TCRdb's copy, which holds only in-frame ones; the method was immunoSEQ multiplex PCR. This sample has around 60,000 clones; roughly nine tenths occur once, and the top ten carry around 1.1%. The material sequenced was PBMCs. The origin of the receptors is a man younger than 35 in good health and CMV-seronegative. Each CDR3 is given with its conserved first and last residue. A D gene is named only where the DNA matches it firmly. Size tells how often a clone was seen (once, few, many) or the class of an expanded clone, and some rows leave it out.

j_call d_call cdr3_length clone_size v_call cdr3_aa cdr3_nt
TRBJ2-5 NA 14 NA TRBV30 CAWSEGLGVETQYF TGTGCCTGGAGTGAGGGGTTAGGGGTAGAGACCCAGTACTTC
TRBJ2-5 TRBD1 14 NA TRBV7-3 CASSPTGAQETQYF TGTGCCAGCAGCCCTACAGGGGCCCAAGAGACCCAGTACTTC
TRBJ2-1 NA 14 NA TRBV18 CASSPNIQGGEQFF TGTGCCAGCTCACCAAACATCCAAGGGGGTGAGCAGTTCTTC
TRBJ2-5 TRBD2 16 NA TRBV6-6 CASSYGGGRRNKAQYF TGTGCCAGCAGTTACGGGGGCGGGAGGCGGAATAAGGCCCAGTACTTC
TRBJ2-3 NA 13 NA TRBV2 CASIFGEGSTQYF TGTGCCAGCATTTTCGGAGAGGGTTCTACGCAGTATTTT
TRBJ1-2 TRBD1 13 once TRBV9 CASSADRGYGYTF TGTGCCAGCAGCGCCGACAGGGGCTATGGCTACACCTTC
TRBJ1-2 NA 15 NA TRBV19 CASSMITRKNYGYTF TGTGCCAGTAGTATGATCACCAGGAAAAACTATGGCTACACCTTC
TRBJ2-5 NA 14 NA TRBV28 CASSLLEGSETQYF TGTGCCAGCAGTTTATTGGAGGGATCAGAGACCCAGTACTTC
TRBJ2-2 NA 16 NA TRBV27 CASSHVLSPNTGELFF TGTGCCAGCAGCCACGTGCTGAGTCCGAACACCGGGGAGCTGTTTTTT
TRBJ2-3 TRBD2 16 NA TRBV5-1 CASSRGLAASTDTQYF TGCGCCAGCAGCCGGGGACTAGCGGCTAGCACAGATACGCAGTATTTT
TRBJ1-5 NA 13 NA TRBV29-1 CSVSDRFNEPQHF TGCAGCGTTTCCGACAGGTTTAACGAGCCCCAGCATTTT
TRBJ1-1 NA 15 NA TRBV7-6 CASSLAPGGGTEAFF TGTGCCAGCAGCTTAGCGCCGGGGGGGGGCACTGAAGCTTTCTTT
TRBJ1-1 NA 14 NA TRBV27 CASSLGGGLNRAFF TGTGCCAGCAGTTTGGGGGGGGGCTTGAATCGAGCTTTCTTT
TRBJ2-1 TRBD1 14 NA TRBV5-4 CASSPTGTDNEQFF TGTGCCAGCAGCCCCACCGGGACAGACAATGAGCAGTTCTTC
TRBJ2-2 NA 14 NA TRBV6-5 CASSYASGSGELFF TGTGCCAGCAGTTACGCTTCGGGGTCCGGGGAGCTGTTTTTT
TRBJ2-7 NA 12 NA TRBV5-6 CASSWSPGEQYF TGTGCCAGCAGCTGGAGTCCGGGCGAGCAGTACTTC
TRBJ1-1 NA 13 NA TRBV4-2 CASSQERDTEAFF TGTGCCAGCAGCCAAGAGAGGGACACTGAAGCTTTCTTT
TRBJ2-1 TRBD2 19 NA TRBV5-5 CASSIGDRGKGLAGGEQFF TGTGCCAGCAGCATCGGGGACAGGGGGAAGGGACTAGCGGGAGGTGAGCAGTTCTTC
TRBJ2-3 TRBD2 17 NA TRBV10-3 CAISESRTSGGADTQYF TGTGCCATCAGTGAGTCCCGGACTAGCGGGGGGGCCGATACGCAGTATTTT
TRBJ1-3 TRBD1 15 NA TRBV9 CASSLTGEGGNTIYF TGTGCCAGCAGCTTGACAGGGGAGGGTGGAAACACCATATATTTT